Listed here are 10 T cell receptor beta chains from one sample, sequenced in a study of shared clonotypes between healthy human individuals. The naive CD8 fraction comprised CD45RO-negative cells positively selected for CCR7 and excluded terminally differentiated effector memory CD45RA+ cells. Measured with immunoSEQ multiplex PCR; TCRdb has only the in-frame clones, and not every one. Here the sample spans about 550,000 clones, 95% to 96% being singletons. The specimen sequenced was naive CD8+ T cells sorted from blood. The receptors were sampled from a young woman in good health.

The chain joins TRBV5-1 to TRBJ1-1; the match to TRBD1 covers 7 bases. CDR1 and CDR2 from the germline V gene are SGHRS and YFSETQ. The CDR3 runs 15 residues. V lost 0 bases and J lost 5; bases outside the gene matches: 7. DNA for the CDR3: TGCGCCAGCAGCTTGGCTAGGGGGCGAGGTACTGAAGCTTTCTTT. Translated: CASSLARGRGTEAFF.

This clone was seen once. The chain combines TRBV13 with TRBJ1-2, with 10 bases aligning to TRBD1. CDR3 length: 14 amino acids. CDR1 and CDR2 from the germline V gene are PRHDT and FYEKMQ (reference sequence). Trimming took 5 bases from V and 6 from J; bases not matched to a gene: 6. CDR3 nucleotides: TGTGCCAGCAGCAAGGGACAGGGGAGCCATGGCTACACCTTC. This encodes CASSKGQGSHGYTF.

This chain joins TRBV19 and TRBJ2-3; TRBD2 aligns across 8 bases. Looked up from germline, CDR1 is LNHDA and CDR2 is SQIVND (reference sequence). V lost 6 bases to trimming and J lost 5 bases; unmatched junction nucleotides: 10. This CDR3 comprises 15 residues. CDR3 loop: CASSTTGTRGDTQYF. CDR3 in DNA: TGTGCCAGTAGCACCACCGGGACTAGGGGAGATACGCAGTATTTT. The complete variable domain, with remaining parts taken from reference TRBV19 and TRBJ2-3, reads DGGITQSPKYLFRKEGQNVTLSCEQNLNHDAMYWYRQDPGQGLRLIYYSQIVNDFQKGDIAEGYSVSREKKESFPLTVTSAQKNPTAFYLCASSTTGTRGDTQYFGPGTRLTVL.

This chain connects TRBV7-6 to TRBJ2-1, with 7 bases matching TRBD2. The germline V gene encodes CDR1 SGHVS and CDR2 FNYEAQ. CDR3 length: 15 amino acids. After removal of 5 bases from V and 8 bases from J, the junction contained 12 bases not matched to a gene. In DNA, the CDR3 is TGTGCCAGCAGCCCCAGGACTAGTATGACGGATGAGCAGTTCTTC. Its protein product is CASSPRTSMTDEQFF.

V is TRBV13 and J is TRBJ2-3; D remains unclear. The germline CDR1 and CDR2 sequences are PRHDT and FYEKMQ (reference sequence). The CDR3 has 13 residues. The V gene lost 3 bases and the J gene lost 0 bases, with 4 bases spanning the gap. This CDR3 reads CASSFASTDTQYF. CDR3 DNA: TGTGCCAGCAGCTTCGCTAGCACAGATACGCAGTATTTT.

The V and J genes are TRBV2 and TRBJ2-1; 8 nucleotides line up with TRBD2. The CDR3 is 15 amino acids. The V and J ends lost 6 bases and 1 base, in that order; junction bases with no gene match: 5. The V gene's germline CDR1 is SNHLY and CDR2 FYNNEI. The CDR3 is CASSPTGGSYNEQFF. In DNA, the CDR3 is TGTGCCAGCAGCCCGACGGGGGGGTCCTACAATGAGCAGTTCTTC.

This chain links TRBV6-1 with TRBJ1-1; D unresolved. V dropped 7 bases and J dropped 5 bases, with 17 bases sitting between them. CDR1 and CDR2 from the germline V gene are MNHNS and SASEGT. The length of the CDR3 is 14 residues. This CDR3 is CASIDPRIWTEAFF. The CDR3 nucleotides read TGTGCCAGCATTGACCCCAGGATCTGGACTGAAGCTTTCTTT.

The chain carries TRBV14 and TRBJ2-2; 8 bases map to TRBD1. CDR1 and CDR2 from the germline V gene are SGHDN and FVKESK. V gave up 3 bases and J gave up 8 bases; unmatched junction bases: 8. The CDR3 spans 15 residues. CDR3 in amino acids: CASSQTARGPGELFF. The CDR3 coding sequence is TGTGCCAGCAGCCAGACCGCCAGGGGGCCGGGGGAGCTGTTTTTT.

This rearrangement joins TRBV2 to TRBJ1-1; the match to TRBD1 covers 10 bases. CDR3 length: 13 amino acids. Germline CDR1 reads SNHLY; CDR2 reads FYNNEI. V was pared by 9 bases and J by 4 bases, with 5 bases of the junction left unmatched. The CDR3 loop reads CARPTGGGTEAFF. The CDR3 DNA follows: TGTGCCAGACCGACAGGGGGCGGCACTGAAGCTTTCTTT. The variable domain in full, with the rest retrieved from reference TRBV2 and TRBJ1-1, is EPEVTQTPSHQVTQMGQEVILRCVPISNHLYFYWYRQILGQKVEFLVSFYNNEISEKSEIFDDQFSVERPDGSNFTLKIRSTKLEDSAMYFCARPTGGGTEAFFGQGTRLTVV.

This clone was counted a few times. The sample contains more than one DNA sequence encoding this CDR3. This chain connects TRBV19 to TRBJ1-5; D gene uncertain. CDR3 length: 14 residues. Trimming removed 3 bases from V and 2 bases from J, with 8 bases in between. Germline CDR1 LNHDA, CDR2 SQIVND (reference sequence). DNA for the CDR3: TGTGCCAGTAGTATCCGGGATCGCAATCAGCCCCAGCATTTT. It is translated as CASSIRDRNQPQHF.